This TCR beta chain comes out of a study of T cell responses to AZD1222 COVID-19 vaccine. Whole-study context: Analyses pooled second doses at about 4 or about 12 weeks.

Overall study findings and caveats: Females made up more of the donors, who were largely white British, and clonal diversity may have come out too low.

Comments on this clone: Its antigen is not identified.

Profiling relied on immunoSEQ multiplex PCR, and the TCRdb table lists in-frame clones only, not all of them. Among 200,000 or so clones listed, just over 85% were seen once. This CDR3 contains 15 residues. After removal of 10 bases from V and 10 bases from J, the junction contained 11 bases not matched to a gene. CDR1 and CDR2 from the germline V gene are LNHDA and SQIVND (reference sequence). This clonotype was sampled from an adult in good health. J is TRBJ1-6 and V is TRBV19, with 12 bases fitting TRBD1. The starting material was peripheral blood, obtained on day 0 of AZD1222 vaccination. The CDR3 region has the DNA TGTGCCACAAAACAGGGACAGGGGGCTCAGTCACCCCTCCACTTT. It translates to CATKQGQGAQSPLHF.